This TCR beta chain appears in the sequencing data of a study of T cell responses to AZD1222 COVID-19 vaccine. The length of the CDR3 is 14 residues. V was trimmed by 6 bases and J by 5 bases, leaving 14 bases between them. The V gene's germline CDR1 is LNHDA and CDR2 SQIVND (reference sequence). The assay was immunoSEQ multiplex PCR, and TCRdb's table has in-frame clones only and misses some. This table holds 120,000 to 150,000 clones, 90% to 95% found once. Sample: peripheral blood, taken on day 0 of AZD1222 vaccination. The chain is built from TRBV19 and TRBJ1-5, with TRBD1 as a possible D gene (5 bases). The source is an adult in good health. The CDR3 spells CASSYSRVDQPQHF. The DNA for the CDR3 is TGTGCCAGTAGCTATTCCAGGGTGGATCAGCCCCAGCATTTT.